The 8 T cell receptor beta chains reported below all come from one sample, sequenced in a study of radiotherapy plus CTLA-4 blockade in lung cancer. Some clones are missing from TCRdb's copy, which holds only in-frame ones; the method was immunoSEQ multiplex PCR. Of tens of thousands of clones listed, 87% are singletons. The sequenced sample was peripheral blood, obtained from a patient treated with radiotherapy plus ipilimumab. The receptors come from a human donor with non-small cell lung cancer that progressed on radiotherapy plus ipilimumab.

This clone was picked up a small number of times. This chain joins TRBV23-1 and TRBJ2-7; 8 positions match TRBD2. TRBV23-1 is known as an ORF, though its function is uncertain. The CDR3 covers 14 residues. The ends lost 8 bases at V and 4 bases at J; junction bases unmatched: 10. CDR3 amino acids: CASWPGGPAYEQYV. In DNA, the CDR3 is TGCGCCAGCTGGCCGGGAGGGCCAGCATACGAGCAGTACGTC.

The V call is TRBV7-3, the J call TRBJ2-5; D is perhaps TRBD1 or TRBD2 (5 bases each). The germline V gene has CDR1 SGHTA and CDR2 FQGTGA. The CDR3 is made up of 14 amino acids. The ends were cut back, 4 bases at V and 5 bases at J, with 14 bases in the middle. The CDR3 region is CASSSHRDDETQYF. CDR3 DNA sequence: TGTGCCAGCAGCTCCCACCGGGACGACGAGACCCAGTACTTC. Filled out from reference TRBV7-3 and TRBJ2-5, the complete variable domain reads GAGVSQTPSNKVTEKGKYVELRCDPISGHTALYWYRQSLGQGPEFLIYFQGTGAADDSGLPNDRFFAVRPEGSVSTLKIQRTERGDSAVYLCASSSHRDDETQYFGPGTRLLVL.

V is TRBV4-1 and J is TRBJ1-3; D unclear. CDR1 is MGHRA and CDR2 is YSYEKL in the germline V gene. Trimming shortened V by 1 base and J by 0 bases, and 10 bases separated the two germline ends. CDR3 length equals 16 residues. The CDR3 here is CASSQGIRGSGNTIYF. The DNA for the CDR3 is TGCGCCAGCAGCCAAGGAATACGGGGCTCTGGAAACACCATATATTTT.

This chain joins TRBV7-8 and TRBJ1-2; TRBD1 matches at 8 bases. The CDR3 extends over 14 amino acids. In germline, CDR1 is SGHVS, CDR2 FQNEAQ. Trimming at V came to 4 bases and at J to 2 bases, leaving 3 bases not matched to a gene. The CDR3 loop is CASSWDRTNYGYTF. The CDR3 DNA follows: TGTGCCAGCAGCTGGGACAGGACCAACTATGGCTACACCTTC.

The DNA of the CDR3 is TGTGCCAGCAGACGGGAGATTAACACAGATACGCAGTATTTT. Translating it yields CASRREINTDTQYF. The chain carries TRBV6-5 and TRBJ2-3; D perhaps matches TRBD2 (6 bases). Germline V gene lookup returns CDR1 MNHEY and CDR2 SVGAGI. This CDR3 contains 14 residues. The V end lost 6 bases, the J end lost 2 bases, and 12 bases lay between the germline ends.

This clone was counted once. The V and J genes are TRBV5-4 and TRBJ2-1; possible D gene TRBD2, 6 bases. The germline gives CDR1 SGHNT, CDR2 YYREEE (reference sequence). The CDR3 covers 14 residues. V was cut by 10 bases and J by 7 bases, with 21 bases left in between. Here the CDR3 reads CAAVGSGHLNEQFF. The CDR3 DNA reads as TGTGCCGCCGTGGGGAGCGGGCACCTAAATGAGCAGTTCTTC.

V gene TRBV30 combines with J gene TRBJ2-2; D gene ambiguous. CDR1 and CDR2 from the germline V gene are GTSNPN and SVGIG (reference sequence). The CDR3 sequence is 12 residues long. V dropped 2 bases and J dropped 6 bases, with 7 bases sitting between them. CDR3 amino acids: CAWSLSPGELFF. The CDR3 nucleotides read TGTGCCTGGAGTCTGAGTCCCGGGGAGCTGTTTTTT. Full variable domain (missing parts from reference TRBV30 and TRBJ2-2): SQTIHQWPATLVQPVGSPLSLECTVEGTSNPNLYWYRQAAGRGLQLLFYSVGIGQISSEVPQNLSASRPQDRQFILSSKKLLLSDSGFYLCAWSLSPGELFFGEGSRLTVL.

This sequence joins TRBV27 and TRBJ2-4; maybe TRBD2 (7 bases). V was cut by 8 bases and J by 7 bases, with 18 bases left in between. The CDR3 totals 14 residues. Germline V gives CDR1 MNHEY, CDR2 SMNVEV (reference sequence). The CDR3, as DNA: TGTGCCAGCCGTAACTACAGGGAGGGTAACATTCAGTACTTC. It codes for CASRNYREGNIQYF.